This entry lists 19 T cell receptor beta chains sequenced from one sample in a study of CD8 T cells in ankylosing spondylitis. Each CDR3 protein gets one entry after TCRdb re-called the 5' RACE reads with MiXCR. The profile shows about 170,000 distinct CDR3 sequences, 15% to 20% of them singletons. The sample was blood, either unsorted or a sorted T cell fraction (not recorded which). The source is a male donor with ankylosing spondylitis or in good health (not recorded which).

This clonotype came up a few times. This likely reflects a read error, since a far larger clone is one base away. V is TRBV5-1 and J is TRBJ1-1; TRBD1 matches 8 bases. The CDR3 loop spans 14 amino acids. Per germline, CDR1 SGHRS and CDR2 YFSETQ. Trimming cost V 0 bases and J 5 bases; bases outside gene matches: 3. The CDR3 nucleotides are TGCGCCAGCAGCTTGGGACAGGGGTGGACTGAAGCTTTCTTT. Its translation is CASSLGQGWTEAFF.

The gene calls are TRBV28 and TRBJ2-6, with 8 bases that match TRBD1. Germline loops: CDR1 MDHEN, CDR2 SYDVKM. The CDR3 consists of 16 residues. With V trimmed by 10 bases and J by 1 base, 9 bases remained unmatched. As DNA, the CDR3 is TGTGCCACCGCTAGTCAGGGGGCATCTGGGGCCAACGTCCTGACTTTC. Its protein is CATASQGASGANVLTF.

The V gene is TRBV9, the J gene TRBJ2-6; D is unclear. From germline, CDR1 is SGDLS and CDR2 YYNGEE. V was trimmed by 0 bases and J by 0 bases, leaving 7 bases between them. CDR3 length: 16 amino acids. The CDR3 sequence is CASSVAEASGANVLTF. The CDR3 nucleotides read TGTGCCAGCAGCGTAGCTGAGGCCTCTGGGGCCAACGTCCTGACTTTC.

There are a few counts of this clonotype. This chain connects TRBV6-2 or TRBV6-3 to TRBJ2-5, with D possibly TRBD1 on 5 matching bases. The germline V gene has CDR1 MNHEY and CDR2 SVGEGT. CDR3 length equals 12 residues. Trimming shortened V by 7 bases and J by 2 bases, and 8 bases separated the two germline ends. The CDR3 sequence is CASTRDQETQYF. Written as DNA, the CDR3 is TGTGCCAGCACCAGGGATCAAGAGACCCAGTACTTC.

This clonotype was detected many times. CDR3 bases: TGCAGTGCTAGTGGGGGGGACACTGAAGCTTTCTTT. This translates into CSASGGDTEAFF. This rearrangement joins TRBV20-1 to TRBJ1-1; D may be TRBD1 (5 bases). V lost 3 bases and J 3 bases, leaving 8 bases between the germline ends. Per the germline V gene, CDR1 is DFQATT and CDR2 is SNEGSKA (reference sequence). The CDR3 has 12 residues.

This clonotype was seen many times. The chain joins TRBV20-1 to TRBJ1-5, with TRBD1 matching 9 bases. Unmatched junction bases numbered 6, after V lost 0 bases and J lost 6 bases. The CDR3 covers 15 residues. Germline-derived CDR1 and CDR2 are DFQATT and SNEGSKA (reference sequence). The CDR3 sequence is CSARDTGQGTQPQHF. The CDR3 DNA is TGCAGTGCTAGAGACACGGGACAGGGAACTCAGCCCCAGCATTTT.

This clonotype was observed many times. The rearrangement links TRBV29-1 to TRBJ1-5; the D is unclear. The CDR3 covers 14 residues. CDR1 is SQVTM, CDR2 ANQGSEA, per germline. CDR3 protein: CTRRADGVGQPQHF. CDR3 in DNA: TGCACTCGGCGGGCTGACGGAGTTGGTCAGCCCCAGCATTTT.

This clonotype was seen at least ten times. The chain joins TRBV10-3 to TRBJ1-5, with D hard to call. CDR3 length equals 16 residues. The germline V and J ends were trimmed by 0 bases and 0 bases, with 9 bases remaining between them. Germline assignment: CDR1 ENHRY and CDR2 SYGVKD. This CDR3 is CAISESPEYSNQPQHF. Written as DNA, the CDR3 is TGTGCCATCAGTGAGTCCCCAGAGTATAGCAATCAGCCCCAGCATTTT.

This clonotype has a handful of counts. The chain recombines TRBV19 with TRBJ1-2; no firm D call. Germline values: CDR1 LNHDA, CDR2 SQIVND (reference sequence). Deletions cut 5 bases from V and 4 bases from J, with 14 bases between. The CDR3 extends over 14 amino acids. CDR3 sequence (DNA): TGTGCCAGTAGTCCCTTGGCAGGCCCCTATGGCTACACCTTC. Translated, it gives CASSPLAGPYGYTF.

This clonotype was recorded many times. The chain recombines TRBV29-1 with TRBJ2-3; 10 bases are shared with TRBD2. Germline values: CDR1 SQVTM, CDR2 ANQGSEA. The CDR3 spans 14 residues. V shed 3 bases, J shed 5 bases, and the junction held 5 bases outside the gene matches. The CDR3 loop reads CSVDLAGVGDTQYF. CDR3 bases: TGCAGCGTTGATCTAGCGGGAGTTGGAGATACGCAGTATTTT.

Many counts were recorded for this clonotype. DNA of the CDR3: TGTGCCAGCCGAGGCGGCATTCAGTACTTC. The encoded protein is CASRGGIQYF. This chain joins TRBV12-3 or TRBV12-4 and TRBJ2-4; D not certain. V lost 8 bases and J 9 bases, leaving 8 bases between the germline ends. The CDR3 is 10 amino acids.

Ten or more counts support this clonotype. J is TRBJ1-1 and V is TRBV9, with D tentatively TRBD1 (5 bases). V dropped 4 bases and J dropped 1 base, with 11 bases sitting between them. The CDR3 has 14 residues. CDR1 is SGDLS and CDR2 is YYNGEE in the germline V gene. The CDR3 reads CASSPNDRNTEAFF. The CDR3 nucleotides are TGTGCCAGCAGCCCGAATGACAGGAACACTGAAGCTTTCTTT.

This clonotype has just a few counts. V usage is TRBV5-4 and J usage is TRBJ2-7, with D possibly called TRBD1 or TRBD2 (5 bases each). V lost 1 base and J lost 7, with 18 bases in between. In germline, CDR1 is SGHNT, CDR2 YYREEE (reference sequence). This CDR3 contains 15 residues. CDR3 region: CASSLRDGAPGEQYF. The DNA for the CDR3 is TGTGCCAGCAGCTTGAGGGACGGAGCCCCGGGAGAGCAGTACTTC.

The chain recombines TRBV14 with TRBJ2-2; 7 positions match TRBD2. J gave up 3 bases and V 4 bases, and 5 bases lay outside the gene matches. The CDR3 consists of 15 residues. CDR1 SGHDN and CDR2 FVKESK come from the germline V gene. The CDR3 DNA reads TGTGCCAGCAGCCCGTGGGCGGGGGACACCGGGGAGCTGTTTTTT. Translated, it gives CASSPWAGDTGELFF. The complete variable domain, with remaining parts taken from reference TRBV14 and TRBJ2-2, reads EAGVTQFPSHSVIEKGQTVTLRCDPISGHDNLYWYRRVMGKEIKFLLHFVKESKQDESGMPNNRFLAERTGGTYSTLKVQPAELEDSGVYFCASSPWAGDTGELFFGEGSRLTVL.

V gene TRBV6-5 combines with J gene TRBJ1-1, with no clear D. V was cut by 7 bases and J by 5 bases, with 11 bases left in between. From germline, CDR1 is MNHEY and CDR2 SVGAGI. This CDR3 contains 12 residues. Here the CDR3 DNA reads TGTGCCAGCAATACCGGTGGAACTGAAGCTTTCTTT. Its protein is CASNTGGTEAFF.

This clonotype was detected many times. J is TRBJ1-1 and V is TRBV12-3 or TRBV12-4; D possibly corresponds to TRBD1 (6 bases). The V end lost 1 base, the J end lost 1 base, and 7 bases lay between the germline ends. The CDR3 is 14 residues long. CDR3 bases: TGTGCCAGCAGTTTAGAGGGACAGAACACTGAAGCTTTCTTT. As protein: CASSLEGQNTEAFF.

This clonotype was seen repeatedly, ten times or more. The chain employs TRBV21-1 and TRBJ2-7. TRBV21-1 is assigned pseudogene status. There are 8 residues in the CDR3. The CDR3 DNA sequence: TGTGCCTCGTACGAGCAGTACTTC. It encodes CASYEQYF.

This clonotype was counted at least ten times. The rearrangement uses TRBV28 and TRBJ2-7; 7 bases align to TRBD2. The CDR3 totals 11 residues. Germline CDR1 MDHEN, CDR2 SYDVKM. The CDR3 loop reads CASGMAYEQYF. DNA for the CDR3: TGTGCGAGCGGGATGGCCTACGAGCAGTACTTC.

CDR3 protein: CAISESDEQFF. CDR3 DNA: TGTGCCATCAGTGAGTCCGATGAGCAGTTCTTC. The chain recombines TRBV10-3 with TRBJ2-1; no definite D call. Germline CDR1 and CDR2: ENHRY and SYGVKD. This CDR3 comprises 11 residues. Trimming left V 0 bases short and J 8 bases short, with 2 bases between.